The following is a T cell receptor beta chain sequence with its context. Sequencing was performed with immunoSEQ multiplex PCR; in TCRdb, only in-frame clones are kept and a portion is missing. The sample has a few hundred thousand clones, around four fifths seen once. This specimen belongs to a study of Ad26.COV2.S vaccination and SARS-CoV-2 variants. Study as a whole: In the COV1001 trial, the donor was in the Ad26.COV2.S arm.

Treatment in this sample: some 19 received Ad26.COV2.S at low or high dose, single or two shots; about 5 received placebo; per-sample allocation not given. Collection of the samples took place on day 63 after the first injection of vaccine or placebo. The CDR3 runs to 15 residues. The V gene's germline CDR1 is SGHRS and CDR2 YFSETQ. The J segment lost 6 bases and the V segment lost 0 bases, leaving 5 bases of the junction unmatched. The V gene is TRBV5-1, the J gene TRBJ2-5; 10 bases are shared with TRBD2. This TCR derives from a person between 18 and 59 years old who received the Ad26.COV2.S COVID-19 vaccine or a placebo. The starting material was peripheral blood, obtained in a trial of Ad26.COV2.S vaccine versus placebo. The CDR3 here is CASSLATSGIKTQYF. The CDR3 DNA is TGCGCCAGCAGCTTGGCCACTAGCGGGATAAAGACCCAGTACTTC.